This is a list of T cell receptor beta chains from one sample in a study of T-cell reconstitution after alpha-beta-depleted transplantation in children. TCRdb re-called the PCR reads with MiXCR, one entry per CDR3 protein. The sample has 600,000 to 700,000 distinct CDR3 sequences, roughly 15% seen once. The source was PBMCs from the stem cell graft donor, collected from the stem cell graft. The receptor set was obtained from a human donor who donated a stem cell graft to a child with acute myeloid leukemia. CDR3s include the opening cysteine and the closing phenylalanine or tryptophan. The order of the fields is J gene, D gene, V gene, clone size, CDR3 DNA, CDR3 protein. The D gene is left open where the match is weak. Clone sizes are given selectively: once, few, many, or a class where the clone is expanded.

J gene: TRBJ1-1; D gene: -; V gene: TRBV5-1; clone size: -; CDR3 DNA: TGCGCCAGCAGCACGAATAGGAGGCACAACACTGAAGCTTTCTTT; CDR3 protein: CASSTNRRHNTEAFF
J gene: TRBJ2-5; D gene: -; V gene: TRBV7-2; clone size: many; CDR3 DNA: TGTGCCAGCAGCTTGCCGGAAGAGACCCAGTACTTC; CDR3 protein: CASSLPEETQYF
J gene: TRBJ2-1; D gene: -; V gene: TRBV6-5; clone size: -; CDR3 DNA: TGTGCCAGCAGTTCAGGGGGGGGGGTCTACAATGAGCAGTTCTTC; CDR3 protein: CASSSGGGVYNEQFF
J gene: TRBJ1-1; D gene: -; V gene: TRBV11-2; clone size: -; CDR3 DNA: TGTGCCAGCAGCCCACCCTGGGACGTAGAGCAAGCTTTCTTT; CDR3 protein: CASSPPWDVEQAFF
J gene: TRBJ1-1; D gene: TRBD1; V gene: TRBV20-1; clone size: many; CDR3 DNA: TGCAGTGCTAGTAAGGGACAGTTGAACACTGAAGCTTTCTTT; CDR3 protein: CSASKGQLNTEAFF
J gene: TRBJ2-1; D gene: TRBD2; V gene: TRBV20-1; clone size: -; CDR3 DNA: TGCAGTGCTGGGCAAAGGGCGGGAGTCTCCTACAATGAGCAGTTCTTC; CDR3 protein: CSAGQRAGVSYNEQFF
J gene: TRBJ2-5; D gene: -; V gene: TRBV28; clone size: few; CDR3 DNA: TGTGCCAGCAGCTATCCTACGGCGACTGAAGAGACCCAGTACTTC; CDR3 protein: CASSYPTATEETQYF
J gene: TRBJ2-1; D gene: TRBD2; V gene: TRBV6-2/TRBV6-3; clone size: few; CDR3 DNA: TGTGCCAGCAGTTACTCGAAGGCGGGGGGGAGGAATGAGCAGTTCTTC; CDR3 protein: CASSYSKAGGRNEQFF
J gene: TRBJ2-2; D gene: -; V gene: TRBV4-3; clone size: -; CDR3 DNA: TGCGCCAGCAGCCAGGTCCCGGAACAGTACACCGGGGAGCTGTTTTTT; CDR3 protein: CASSQVPEQYTGELFF
J gene: TRBJ1-5; D gene: -; V gene: TRBV6-5; clone size: many; CDR3 DNA: TGTGCCAGCAGTCCAATGCGGGATAGCAATCAGCCCCAGCATTTT; CDR3 protein: CASSPMRDSNQPQHF
J gene: TRBJ2-7; D gene: TRBD1; V gene: TRBV6-2/TRBV6-3; clone size: few; CDR3 DNA: TGTGCCAGCAGCCCGTGGGACAGGGAATACGACGAGCAGTACTTC; CDR3 protein: CASSPWDREYDEQYF
J gene: TRBJ1-5; D gene: -; V gene: TRBV20-1; clone size: few; CDR3 DNA: TGCAGTGCTTCACCCGACGGTAGCAATCAGCCCCAGCATTTT; CDR3 protein: CSASPDGSNQPQHF
J gene: TRBJ2-5; D gene: -; V gene: TRBV15; clone size: few; CDR3 DNA: TGTGCCACCAGCAGTGATCTTTATTGGCAGGAAGAGACCCAGTACTTC; CDR3 protein: CATSSDLYWQEETQYF
J gene: TRBJ2-2; D gene: TRBD1; V gene: TRBV6-5; clone size: -; CDR3 DNA: TGTGCCAGCAGATACGGACAGGGGGCGAACACCGGGGAGCTGTTTTTT; CDR3 protein: CASRYGQGANTGELFF
J gene: TRBJ1-2; D gene: TRBD1; V gene: TRBV5-1; clone size: -; CDR3 DNA: TGCGCCAGCAGCTTTCGGACAGGGGCTACTGTGGGCTATGGCTACACCTTC; CDR3 protein: CASSFRTGATVGYGYTF
J gene: TRBJ2-3; D gene: TRBD2; V gene: TRBV28; clone size: once; CDR3 DNA: TGTGCCAGCAGTGGGACTAGCGGGGATACGCAGTATTTT; CDR3 protein: CASSGTSGDTQYF
J gene: TRBJ2-7; D gene: TRBD1; V gene: TRBV20-1; clone size: many; CDR3 DNA: TGCAGTGCGAGGGGGCAGGGAGTTTACGAGCAGTACTTC; CDR3 protein: CSARGQGVYEQYF
J gene: TRBJ1-1; D gene: -; V gene: TRBV29-1; clone size: many; CDR3 DNA: TGCAGCGTTGATCTGGAAGACTCTGAAGCTTTCTTT; CDR3 protein: CSVDLEDSEAFF
J gene: TRBJ2-3; D gene: TRBD2; V gene: TRBV7-3; clone size: -; CDR3 DNA: TGTGCCAGCAGCTTAACTGCGGGGGGGTTGACAGATACGCAGTATTTT; CDR3 protein: CASSLTAGGLTDTQYF
J gene: TRBJ2-2; D gene: -; V gene: TRBV24-1; clone size: few; CDR3 DNA: TGTGCCACCAGTGACCCCGGGACCGCGAACACCGGGGAGCTGTTTTTT; CDR3 protein: CATSDPGTANTGELFF
J gene: TRBJ2-3; D gene: TRBD2; V gene: TRBV4-3; clone size: many; CDR3 DNA: TGCGCCAGCAGCCAAGATTTGGCGGGGGAGACAGATACGCAGTATTTT; CDR3 protein: CASSQDLAGETDTQYF
J gene: TRBJ1-5; D gene: -; V gene: TRBV5-5; clone size: few; CDR3 DNA: TGTGCCAGCAGCCCCAGCGCCGGGGGCCTTCAGCCCCAGCATTTT; CDR3 protein: CASSPSAGGLQPQHF
J gene: TRBJ1-2; D gene: -; V gene: TRBV6-2/TRBV6-3; clone size: once; CDR3 DNA: TGTGCCAGCAGTTACGGGCAAGCCTATGGCTACACCTTC; CDR3 protein: CASSYGQAYGYTF
J gene: TRBJ2-5; D gene: -; V gene: TRBV7-9; clone size: many; CDR3 DNA: TGTGCCAGCAGCTTAGCCGGAGGTTCTCCTAAAGAGACCCAGTACTTC; CDR3 protein: CASSLAGGSPKETQYF
J gene: TRBJ2-1; D gene: -; V gene: TRBV20-1; clone size: -; CDR3 DNA: TGCAGTGTTCGGGGGGCGTATGAGCAGTTCTTC; CDR3 protein: CSVRGAYEQFF
J gene: TRBJ2-7; D gene: TRBD2; V gene: TRBV6-2/TRBV6-3; clone size: -; CDR3 DNA: TGTGCCAGCAGTCCTGAATCTAGCGGACTCTCCTACGAGCAGTACTTC; CDR3 protein: CASSPESSGLSYEQYF
J gene: TRBJ2-3; D gene: TRBD1; V gene: TRBV11-1; clone size: -; CDR3 DNA: TGTGCCAGCAGCTTAGGGGGAACCGGGACAGCTAACACAGATACGCAGTATTTT; CDR3 protein: CASSLGGTGTANTDTQYF
J gene: TRBJ2-1; D gene: TRBD2; V gene: TRBV12-3/TRBV12-4; clone size: few; CDR3 DNA: TGTGCCAGCTTTCCGGGACTAGGAGGAGGAGAGCAGTTCTTC; CDR3 protein: CASFPGLGGGEQFF
J gene: TRBJ1-1; D gene: -; V gene: TRBV6-1; clone size: few; CDR3 DNA: TGTGCCGTAATAACTGGGGGGCTGGGCACTGAAGCTTTCTTT; CDR3 protein: CAVITGGLGTEAFF
J gene: TRBJ2-2; D gene: -; V gene: TRBV15; clone size: many; CDR3 DNA: TGTGCCACCAGCAGAGTTCTGGGTGTGAACACCGGGGAGCTGTTTTTT; CDR3 protein: CATSRVLGVNTGELFF
J gene: TRBJ1-1; D gene: TRBD1; V gene: TRBV6-1; clone size: many; CDR3 DNA: TGTGCCAGCAGCCAGAGGGACAGGGGGAACACTGAAGCTTTCTTT; CDR3 protein: CASSQRDRGNTEAFF
J gene: TRBJ2-7; D gene: -; V gene: TRBV15; clone size: many; CDR3 DNA: TGTGCCACCAGCAGAGTGGGCAGTCACTACGAGCAGTACTTC; CDR3 protein: CATSRVGSHYEQYF
J gene: TRBJ1-1; D gene: -; V gene: TRBV18; clone size: -; CDR3 DNA: TGTGCCAGCTCACCACGGGAAAGTTCCCTGAACACTGAAGCTTTCTTT; CDR3 protein: CASSPRESSLNTEAFF
J gene: TRBJ1-4; D gene: TRBD1; V gene: TRBV20-1; clone size: -; CDR3 DNA: TGCTGTGCTAGACTTATGACCGGGACAGCTAATGAAAAACTGTTTTTT; CDR3 protein: CCARLMTGTANEKLFF
J gene: TRBJ2-2; D gene: TRBD2; V gene: TRBV7-2; clone size: few; CDR3 DNA: TGTGCCAGCAGCTTAGAAGGACTAGCGGGGGCCGGGGAGCTGTTTTTT; CDR3 protein: CASSLEGLAGAGELFF
J gene: TRBJ2-1; D gene: TRBD2; V gene: TRBV9; clone size: -; CDR3 DNA: TGTGCCAGCAGCGTAGGGTGGCGGGGGAACTCCTACAATGAGCAGATCTTC; CDR3 protein: CASSVGWRGNSYNEQIF
J gene: TRBJ2-7; D gene: TRBD1; V gene: TRBV2; clone size: -; CDR3 DNA: TGTGCCAGCAGATCTGGACAGGGCAAGGACGAGCAGTACTTC; CDR3 protein: CASRSGQGKDEQYF
J gene: TRBJ2-1; D gene: -; V gene: TRBV29-1; clone size: -; CDR3 DNA: TGCAGCGTTCACGGAACGGCCTTAGGGGGGGCGAGGAATGAGCAGTTCTTC; CDR3 protein: CSVHGTALGGARNEQFF
J gene: TRBJ1-2; D gene: -; V gene: TRBV12-3/TRBV12-4; clone size: -; CDR3 DNA: TGTGCCAGCAGTTTACAGGGAAACTCCTATGGCTACACCTTC; CDR3 protein: CASSLQGNSYGYTF
J gene: TRBJ1-2; D gene: -; V gene: TRBV3-1; clone size: few; CDR3 DNA: TGTGCCAGCAGCTCTCAGCATCCTGGCTACACCTTC; CDR3 protein: CASSSQHPGYTF